The sequence of this TCR beta chain was determined in a study of technical replicates of blood from a few donors. The V gene's germline CDR1 is MNHEY and CDR2 SVGAGI. This CDR3 is 15 amino acids long. The V segment lost 6 bases and the J segment 1 base; nucleotides outside the gene matches: 8. Clones were read by immunoSEQ multiplex PCR, and TCRdb kept only the in-frame ones, dropping some. Of some 15,000 clones listed, roughly 80% are singletons. This sequence originates from a human donor in good health. This sequence joins TRBV6-5 and TRBJ1-1; 7 bases are shared with TRBD1. The sample was PBMCs. The CDR3: CASRLQGIRNTEAFF. In DNA form, the CDR3 reads TGTGCCAGCAGGCTACAGGGGATCCGGAACACTGAAGCTTTCTTT.